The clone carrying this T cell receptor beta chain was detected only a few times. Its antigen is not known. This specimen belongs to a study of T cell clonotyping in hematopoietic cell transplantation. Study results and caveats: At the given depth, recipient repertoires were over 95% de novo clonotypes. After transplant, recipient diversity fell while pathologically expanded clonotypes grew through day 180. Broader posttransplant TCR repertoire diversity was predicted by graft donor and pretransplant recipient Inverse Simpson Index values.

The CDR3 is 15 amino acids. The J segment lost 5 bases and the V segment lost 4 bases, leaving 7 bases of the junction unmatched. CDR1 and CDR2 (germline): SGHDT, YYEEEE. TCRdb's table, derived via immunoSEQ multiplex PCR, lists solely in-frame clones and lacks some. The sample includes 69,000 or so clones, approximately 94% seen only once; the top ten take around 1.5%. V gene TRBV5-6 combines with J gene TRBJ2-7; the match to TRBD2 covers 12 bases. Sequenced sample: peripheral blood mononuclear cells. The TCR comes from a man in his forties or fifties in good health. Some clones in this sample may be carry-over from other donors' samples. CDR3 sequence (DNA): TGTGCCAGCAGCCAGTCTAGCGGGAGGGCCGACGAGCAGTACTTC. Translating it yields CASSQSSGRADEQYF.